The clone carrying this T cell receptor (beta chain) was counted only a few times. This record belongs to a study of human T cells and chemical hapten exposure. Turning to the study itself: Investigators sensitized approximately 2 cm by approximately 2 cm of upper inner arm skin with 2% DPC.

One entry per CDR3 protein, called by TCRdb with MiXCR from the RACE reads. The repertoire holds fewer than 150,000 distinct CDR3 sequences, with approximately 12% as singletons. This sample's time point: patch test 2, 6 weeks after DPC sensitization. Treatment specified: therapeutic diphenylcyclopropenone sensitization with weekly scalp DPC. Each donor was an alopecia patient between 18 and 70 years of age who qualified for DPC. The source of this sequence is a woman aged 45-60 years with alopecia areata. Some clones in this sample may be carry-over from other donors' samples. The sequences come from whole blood, collected in connection with sensitization to the hapten diphenylcyclopropenone (DPC).

In DNA form, the CDR3 reads TGCAGCGTTGCAAAGGATCACATTCAGTACTTC. Translating gives CSVAKDHIQYF. This chain joins TRBV29-1 and TRBJ2-4; D gene uncertain. CDR1 and CDR2 from the germline V gene are SQVTM and ANQGSEA. The CDR3 sequence is 11 residues long. V was shortened by 4 bases and J by 8 bases, with 9 bases between the two germline ends.